This section outlines one T cell receptor beta chain sequence together with its context. Antigen specificity is unknown. The data stem from a study of shared clonotypes between healthy human individuals. Overall study context: CD8 memory received one plate per donor, CD8 naive two, CD4 memory three and CD4 naive three. Overall study results and limits: Clonotype sharing among donors, it was expected, would be affected by sequencing depth. Unshared clonotypes carried lower generation probabilities than those common to all four donors. Rarefaction demonstrated incomplete sorted-subset sequencing despite large depth.

This CDR3 is 16 amino acids long. V lost 1 base and J lost 2, with 17 bases in between. Germline CDR1 is SQVTM and CDR2 is ANQGSEA. TCRdb keeps only in-frame clones here, not all; method: immunoSEQ multiplex PCR. Here the sample spans under 1 million clones, 90% to 97% being singletons. The naive CD8 population came from CD45RO-negative cells selected for CCR7, without terminally differentiated effector memory CD45RA+ cells. The chain employs TRBV29-1 and TRBJ2-5; no definite D call. The sample comprised naive CD8+ T cells sorted from blood. This sequence originates from a man under 40 in good health. CDR3 sequence reads: CSVEGGISGEQETQYF. The CDR3 nucleotides are TGCAGCGTTGAAGGAGGCATAAGTGGGGAACAAGAGACCCAGTACTTC.